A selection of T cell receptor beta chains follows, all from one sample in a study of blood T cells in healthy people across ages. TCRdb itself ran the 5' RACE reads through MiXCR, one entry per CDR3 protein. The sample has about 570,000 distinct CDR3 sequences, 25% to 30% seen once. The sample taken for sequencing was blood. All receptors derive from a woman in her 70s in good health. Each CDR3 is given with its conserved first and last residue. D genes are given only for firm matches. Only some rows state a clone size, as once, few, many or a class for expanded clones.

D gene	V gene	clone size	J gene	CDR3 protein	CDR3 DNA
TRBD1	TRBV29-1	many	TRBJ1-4	CSVGQGSTNEKLFF	TGCAGCGTTGGACAGGGTTCGACTAATGAAAAACTGTTTTTT
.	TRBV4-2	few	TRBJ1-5	CASSQDGMGDQPQHF	TGTGCCAGCAGCCAAGATGGGATGGGGGATCAGCCCCAGCATTTT
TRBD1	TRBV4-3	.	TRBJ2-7	CASSQVGQGAYEQYF	TGCGCCAGCAGCCAAGTGGGGCAGGGGGCCTACGAGCAGTACTTC
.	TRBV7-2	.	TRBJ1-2	CASSLSHANYGYTF	TGTGCCAGCAGCTTGTCCCATGCTAACTATGGCTACACCTTC
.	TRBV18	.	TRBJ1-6	CASSTDGNGISPLHF	TGTGCCAGCTCCACGGACGGAAACGGGATTTCACCCCTCCACTTT
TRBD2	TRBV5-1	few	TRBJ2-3	CASQLADRDTQYF	TGCGCCAGCCAACTAGCGGACAGAGATACGCAGTATTTT
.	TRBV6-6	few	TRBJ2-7	CASSYYRGPLYEQYF	TGTGCCAGCAGTTACTACCGGGGGCCCCTCTACGAGCAGTACTTC
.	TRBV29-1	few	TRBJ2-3	CSVETDTQYF	TGCAGCGTTGAAACAGATACGCAGTATTTT
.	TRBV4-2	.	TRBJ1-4	CASSPLSNEKLFF	TGTGCCAGCAGCCCCCTATCGAATGAAAAACTGTTTTTT
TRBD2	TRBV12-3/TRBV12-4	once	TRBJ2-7	CASSGVSRTSTISYEQYF	TGTGCCAGCAGTGGGGTTTCCAGGACTAGCACAATCTCCTACGAGCAGTACTTC
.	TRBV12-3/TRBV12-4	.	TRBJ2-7	CASSFLQAYEQYF	TGTGCCAGCAGTTTTCTGCAGGCCTACGAGCAGTACTTC
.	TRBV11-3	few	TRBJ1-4	CASSLTGEGRTRGKLFF	TGTGCCAGCAGCTTAACCGGGGAAGGCAGGACGAGGGGAAAACTGTTTTTT
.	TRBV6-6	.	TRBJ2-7	CASSFRTETYEQYF	TGTGCCAGCAGTTTTCGGACAGAGACCTACGAGCAGTACTTC
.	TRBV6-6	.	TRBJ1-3	CASSYDRLTSGNTIYF	TGTGCCAGCAGTTACGACAGACTAACCTCTGGAAACACCATATATTTT
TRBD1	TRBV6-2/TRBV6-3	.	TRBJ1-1	CASRTRTGGTEAFF	TGTGCCAGCAGAACACGGACAGGAGGGACTGAAGCTTTCTTT
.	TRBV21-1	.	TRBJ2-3	CASSKVADRPMEEGNFPDTQYF	TGTGCCAGCAGCAAAGTAGCAGACAGGCCCATGGAAGAGGGCAACTTTCCAGATACGCAGTATTTT
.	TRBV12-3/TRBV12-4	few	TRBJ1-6	CASSFGQGHSPLHF	TGTGCCAGCAGTTTTGGGCAGGGCCATTCACCCCTCCACTTT
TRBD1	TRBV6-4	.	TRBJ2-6	CASSGVRDRISGANVLTF	TGTGCCAGCAGCGGGGTTCGGGACAGAATCTCTGGGGCCAACGTCCTGACTTTC
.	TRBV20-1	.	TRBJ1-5	CSARVRPGGNQPQHF	TGCAGTGCTAGAGTGCGACCTGGGGGCAATCAGCCCCAGCATTTT
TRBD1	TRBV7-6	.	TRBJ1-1	CASSLVGGSMNTEAFF	TGTGCCAGCAGCCTAGTAGGGGGCTCGATGAACACTGAAGCTTTCTTT
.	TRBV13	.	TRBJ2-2	CASSFRQFGELFF	TGTGCCAGCAGCTTCCGACAATTCGGGGAGCTGTTTTTT
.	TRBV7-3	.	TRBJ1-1	CASSLTTNTEAFF	TGTGCCAGCAGCTTAACAACGAACACTGAAGCTTTCTTT
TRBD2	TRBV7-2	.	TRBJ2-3	CASTSEGGGAADTQYF	TGTGCCAGCACCTCCGAAGGCGGGGGGGCAGCAGATACGCAGTATTTT
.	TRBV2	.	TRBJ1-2	CASAESNYGYTF	TGTGCCAGCGCCGAATCTAACTATGGCTACACCTTC
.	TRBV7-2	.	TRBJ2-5	CASSLKWGIQETQYF	TGTGCCAGCAGCCTAAAGTGGGGTATACAAGAGACCCAGTACTTC
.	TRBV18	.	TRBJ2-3	CASSNLADSTDTQYF	TGTGCCAGCTCAAATCTAGCCGATAGCACAGATACGCAGTATTTT
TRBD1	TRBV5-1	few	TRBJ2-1	CASSVQGDEQFF	TGCGCCAGCAGTGTGCAGGGGGATGAGCAGTTCTTC
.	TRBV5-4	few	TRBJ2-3	CASSTPGTGDTQYF	TGTGCCAGCAGCACCCCAGGAACAGGAGATACGCAGTATTTT
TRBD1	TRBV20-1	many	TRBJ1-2	CSAPGTGSPYTF	TGCAGTGCTCCCGGGACAGGGTCCCCCTACACCTTC
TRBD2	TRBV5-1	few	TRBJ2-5	CASSVRTSGETQYF	TGCGCCAGCAGCGTACGGACTAGCGGAGAGACCCAGTACTTC
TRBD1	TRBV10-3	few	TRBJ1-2	CAISAPGQVYGYTF	TGTGCCATCAGTGCCCCGGGACAGGTCTATGGCTACACCTTC
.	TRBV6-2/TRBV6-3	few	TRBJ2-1	CASTDPSASSYNEQFF	TGTGCCAGCACCGACCCCTCTGCAAGCTCCTACAATGAGCAGTTCTTC
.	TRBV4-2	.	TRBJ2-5	CASSQEFSGMETQYF	TGTGCCAGCAGCCAAGAATTCAGTGGGATGGAGACCCAGTACTTC
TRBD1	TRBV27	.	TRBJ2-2	CASSRDRESGELFF	TGTGCCAGCAGCCGGGACAGGGAATCCGGGGAGCTGTTTTTT
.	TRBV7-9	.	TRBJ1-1	CASSDQQGRYTEAFF	TGTGCCAGCAGCGATCAACAGGGACGGTACACTGAAGCTTTCTTT
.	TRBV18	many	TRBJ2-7	CASSPPGSYEQYF	TGTGCCAGCAGCCCCCCGGGCTCCTACGAGCAGTACTTC
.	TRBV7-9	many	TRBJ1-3	CASSPSGAPSGNTIYF	TGTGCCAGCAGCCCCAGCGGAGCCCCCTCTGGAAACACCATATATTTT